This T cell receptor beta chain was profiled in a study of blood T cell repertoires in COVID-19. Study in general: COVID-19 samples, acute and convalescent, were from the United States, Italy and Spain. Sources were T cells, B-cell-depleted T cells, or PBMCs; the material itself was cDNA or gDNA.

In the original workflow: Reference gene primer amplification in the assay estimated nucleated cell counts. Clones were sequenced by immunoSEQ multiplex PCR, and TCRdb holds only the in-frame ones, with some missing. The V and J calls and clone size are taken from that table; D and trimming were inferred from the DNA. The table includes 130,000 to 150,000 clones, over 85% detected once. The CDR3 has 14 amino acids. Germline CDR1 is MNHEY and CDR2 is SVGEGT. With 3 bases removed from V and 0 bases from J, the gap between germline ends came to 9 bases. This TCR derives from a human donor in a cohort sampled during active COVID-19. The chain has TRBV6-2 or TRBV6-3 and TRBJ2-7; D uncertain. The sequencing sample was made of peripheral blood. CDR3 in amino acids: CASSYSQSSYEQYF. CDR3 nucleotides: TGTGCCAGCAGTTATAGCCAGTCCTCCTACGAGCAGTACTTC.